The next 32 T cell receptor beta chains were all read from a single sample in a study of T-cell reconstitution after alpha-beta-depleted transplantation in children (dated by TCRdb to about 2016). Libraries were prepared through PCR. TCRdb shows the sequencer as Illumina HiSeq 2500. To normalize quantification of the TCRbeta repertoire, the TCR libraries were built with molecular barcoding that relied on unique molecular identifiers. TCRdb reprocessed the public reads (quality trimming at Q25 with fastp, clone calling with MiXCR) and kept in-frame beta chains. Merged by CDR3 protein, the rows form single entries marked with the most common genes and DNA. The sample table lists 600,000 or so distinct CDR3 sequences, more than 20% of them with a count of one. The top ten clones comprise over 12% of the sample. This specimen's treatment or condition label, interpreted: allogeneic hematopoietic cell transplantation with graft depleted of TCRalphabeta T cells and CD19 B cells.

This material consisted of PBMCs, mostly from graft donor cells, taken 360 days after TCRalphabeta/CD19-depleted stem cell transplant. These receptors all come from a boy in the first two years of life who had a stem cell transplant for acute myeloid leukemia, so the T cells may come from the graft donor.

The sample holds many counts of this clonotype. V usage is TRBV24-1 and J usage is TRBJ2-1, with 8 bases fitting TRBD2. After removal of 1 base from V and 5 bases from J, the junction contained 6 bases not matched to a gene. This CDR3 is 16 amino acids long. Germline loops: CDR1 KGHDR, CDR2 SFDVKD. The CDR3 sequence: CATSDFSGGRDNEQFF. For the CDR3, the DNA is TGTGCCACCAGTGATTTCTCGGGGGGGCGTGACAATGAGCAGTTCTTC.

V is TRBV20-1 and J is TRBJ2-1; 9 bases are a match to TRBD1. With 6 bases clipped from V and 3 bases from J, the junction kept 6 bases outside the gene matches. The germline V gene encodes CDR1 DFQATT and CDR2 SNEGSKA (reference sequence). This CDR3 is built from 14 residues. The CDR3 bases are TGCAGTGCCCCGGGACAGGGAATCTACAATGAGCAGTTCTTC. Translation gives CSAPGQGIYNEQFF.

This chain connects TRBV20-1 to TRBJ2-2; D unclear. Germline values: CDR1 DFQATT, CDR2 SNEGSKA (reference sequence). Trimming pared 1 base from V and 0 bases from J, leaving 6 bases between. The CDR3 extends over 14 amino acids. This chain's CDR3 is CSARGPANTGELFF. The CDR3 nucleotides read TGCAGTGCTAGAGGTCCCGCGAACACCGGGGAGCTGTTTTTT.

The chain recombines TRBV7-9 with TRBJ1-2; D call uncertain. The germline V gene has CDR1 SEHNR and CDR2 FQNEAQ (reference sequence). The V and J ends lost 5 bases and 6 bases respectively, with 13 bases between them. The CDR3 length is 13 residues. In DNA, the CDR3 is TGTGCCAGCAGCCCGCGGATTGGGGATGGCTACACCTTC. Translation gives CASSPRIGDGYTF.

This clonotype has a count of ten or more. This sequence joins TRBV18 and TRBJ2-3, with a weak D call TRBD2 (5 bases). The CDR3 runs to 15 residues. Germline V gene lookup returns CDR1 KGHSH and CDR2 LQKENI. V was trimmed by 4 bases and J by 5 bases, leaving 16 bases between them. The CDR3 reads CASSLLTEGRDTQYF. For the CDR3, the DNA is TGTGCCAGCTCACTACTTACGGAAGGGAGAGATACGCAGTATTTT.

This clonotype was seen many times. V and J are TRBV27 and TRBJ2-1, with 9 bases aligning to TRBD1. Germline V gene data show CDR1 as MNHEY and CDR2 as SMNVEV (reference sequence). Trimming took 7 bases from V and 8 from J; bases not matched to a gene: 9. The CDR3 covers 14 residues. This CDR3 is CASTFRDRVYEQFF. The CDR3 bases are TGTGCCAGCACCTTCCGGGACAGGGTTTATGAGCAGTTCTTC.

This clonotype was detected only a few times. V and J are TRBV7-2 and TRBJ1-1, with no clear D. The V and J ends lost 1 base and 1 base respectively, with 13 bases between them. Germline values: CDR1 SGHTA, CDR2 FQGNSA. The CDR3 covers 16 residues. The CDR3 region is CASSLGDAGPNTEAFF. CDR3 DNA sequence: TGTGCCAGCAGCTTAGGAGACGCGGGCCCGAACACTGAAGCTTTCTTT.

This clonotype was counted only a few times. This chain uses TRBV18 with TRBJ2-1; D unresolved. The CDR3 has 14 amino acids. Per germline, CDR1 KGHSH and CDR2 LQKENI. The germline V and J ends were trimmed by 3 bases and 3 bases, with 9 bases remaining between them. DNA for the CDR3: TGTGCCAGCTCACCTCCTGCCGGCTACAATGAGCAGTTCTTC. Its protein is CASSPPAGYNEQFF.

This clonotype was found many times. V and J are TRBV9 and TRBJ2-3; D is possibly TRBD2 (6 bases). The CDR3 contains 14 residues. V was pared by 5 bases and J by 2 bases, with 12 bases between. Looked up from germline, CDR1 is SGDLS and CDR2 is YYNGEE. CDR3 nucleotide sequence: TGTGCCAGCAGGGGACTTCGCAACACAGATACGCAGTATTTT. Its protein is CASRGLRNTDTQYF.

This clonotype has at least ten counts. V is TRBV20-1 and J is TRBJ2-1, with 9 bases identical to TRBD1. The CDR3 totals 16 residues. Trimming cost V 3 bases and J 3 bases; bases outside gene matches: 9. Germline CDR1 is DFQATT and CDR2 is SNEGSKA (reference sequence). For the CDR3, the DNA is TGCAGTGCTAGGATCCCCGGGACAGGGATCTACAATGAGCAGTTCTTC. Residues: CSARIPGTGIYNEQFF.

At least ten counts were recorded for this clonotype. The CDR3: CASSLARTAYNEQFF. CDR3 nucleotides: TGTGCCAGCAGCTTAGCAAGGACAGCTTACAATGAGCAGTTCTTC. V and J are TRBV7-2 and TRBJ2-1; maybe TRBD1 (6 bases). CDR1 and CDR2 (germline): SGHTA, FQGNSA. With 0 bases removed from V and 4 bases from J, the gap between germline ends came to 10 bases. This CDR3 spans 15 amino acids.

This clonotype was counted a few times. J is TRBJ2-1 and V is TRBV13; possible D gene TRBD2, 6 bases. Germline-derived CDR1 and CDR2 are PRHDT and FYEKMQ (reference sequence). This CDR3 is 12 amino acids long. Trimming removed 5 bases at V and 9 bases at J, with 11 bases between. The CDR3 loop is CASSRSGIEQFF. The DNA of the CDR3 is TGTGCCAGCAGCCGTAGCGGCATTGAGCAGTTCTTC. Full variable domain (rest looked up from reference TRBV13 and TRBJ2-1): AAGVIQSPRHLIKEKRETATLKCYPIPRHDTVYWYQQGPGQDPQFLISFYEKMQSDKGSIPDRFSAQQFSDYHSELNMSSLELGDSALYFCASSRSGIEQFFGPGTRLTVL.

The V gene is TRBV20-1, the J gene TRBJ2-3, with no clear D. The CDR3 consists of 12 residues. The germline gives CDR1 DFQATT, CDR2 SNEGSKA (reference sequence). The V end was cut by 5 bases, the J end by 3 bases, with 9 bases between. The CDR3: CSAAEVTDTQYF. DNA for the CDR3: TGCAGTGCTGCTGAGGTTACAGATACGCAGTATTTT.

This clonotype was counted ten times or more. The chain has TRBV6-2 or TRBV6-3 and TRBJ2-1; the match to TRBD2 covers 12 bases. The germline V gene has CDR1 MNHEY and CDR2 SVGEGT. There are 18 residues in the CDR3. The junction had 10 bases not matched to a gene; V was cut back by 4 bases and J by 3 bases. CDR3 coding DNA: TGTGCCAGCAGTTGGGATGCTACTAGCGGGGGGATCTACAATGAGCAGTTCTTC. Translating gives CASSWDATSGGIYNEQFF.

The chain recombines TRBV20-1 with TRBJ2-7, with D tentatively TRBD1 (6 bases). The germline V gene encodes CDR1 DFQATT and CDR2 SNEGSKA (reference sequence). CDR3 size: 15 residues. Trimming cost V 0 bases and J 0 bases, with 12 bases left between them. The CDR3 DNA is TGCAGTGCTAGAGATTTCCGGGACACCTCCTACGAGCAGTACTTC. Amino acid sequence: CSARDFRDTSYEQYF.

A remark on this clonotype: A much larger clone differs by one base, so this may be a read error. V usage is TRBV7-9 and J usage is TRBJ2-7; maybe TRBD1 (7 bases). CDR1 and CDR2 from the germline V gene are SEHNR and FQNEAQ (reference sequence). The germline V and J ends were trimmed by 4 bases and 6 bases, with 16 bases remaining between them. The CDR3 is made up of 14 amino acids. The CDR3 region is CASSSGGTVSEQYF. The CDR3 region has the DNA TGTGCCAGCAGCTCAGGGGGGACGGTGAGCGAGCAGTACTTC.

Notes on this clonotype: A read error is possible here, since a much larger clone lies one base away. The chain recombines TRBV15 with TRBJ2-5; D unresolved. CDR3 length: 16 amino acids. Germline CDR1 is LNHNV and CDR2 is YYDKDF (reference sequence). DNA of the CDR3: TGTGTCACCAGCAGAGTACCGGCCCCAAATGGGGAGACCCAGTACTTC. It yields the protein CVTSRVPAPNGETQYF.

There are a few counts of this clonotype. The chain links TRBV5-1 to TRBJ2-1, with D possibly called TRBD1 or TRBD2 (6 bases each). From germline, CDR1 is SGHRS and CDR2 YFSETQ. Trimming took 0 bases from V and 2 from J, leaving 12 bases between them. The CDR3 loop spans 16 amino acids. CDR3 sequence: CASSLAHGGAYNEQFF. The CDR3 DNA sequence: TGCGCCAGCAGCTTGGCCCACGGGGGCGCCTACAATGAGCAGTTCTTC.

In its sample, this clonotype was seen many times. The rearrangement joins TRBV3-1 to TRBJ1-1; D remains unclear. Per germline, CDR1 LGHDT and CDR2 YNNKEL (reference sequence). Trimming shortened V by 2 bases and J by 11 bases, and 9 bases separated the two germline ends. The CDR3 extends over 11 amino acids. CDR3 nucleotides: TGTGCCAGCAGCCAACCATCGGAGGCTTTCTTT. Its translation: CASSQPSEAFF.

This clonotype came up a few times. V and J are TRBV10-3 and TRBJ2-3, with D possibly being TRBD2 (5 bases). The V gene's germline CDR1 is ENHRY and CDR2 SYGVKD. Trimming shortened V by 0 bases and J by 2 bases, and 9 bases separated the two germline ends. CDR3 size: 15 residues. The CDR3 protein is CAISESSGHTDTQYF. CDR3 DNA sequence: TGTGCCATCAGTGAGTCAAGCGGCCACACAGATACGCAGTATTTT.

This clonotype showed up many times. V and J are TRBV20-1 and TRBJ2-7, with 10 bases identical to TRBD1. This CDR3 has 13 residues. Germline lookup yields CDR1 DFQATT and CDR2 SNEGSKA (reference sequence). The V gene end was trimmed by 7 bases and the J gene end by 3 bases; junction bases not matched to a gene: 6. CDR3: CSGSTGGNYEQYV. CDR3 bases: TGCAGTGGCTCGACAGGGGGCAACTACGAGCAGTACGTC.

Comment on this clonotype: This may arise from a read error, as a much more abundant clone is one base away. The J gene is TRBJ2-1, the V gene TRBV29-1; TRBD1 is a possible D gene (5 bases). The V end lost 8 bases, the J end lost 9 bases, and 20 bases lay between the germline ends. The CDR3 is 13 residues long. The germline V gene has CDR1 SQVTM and CDR2 ANQGSEA. CDR3 residues: CSLRGTASGEQFF. CDR3 nucleotides: TGCAGCCTTAGGGGCACAGCGTCTGGTGAGCAGTTCTTC.

Many counts were recorded for this clonotype. A read error may produce the germline difference seen at one junction end. The chain recombines TRBV7-2 with TRBJ2-3; D unclear. The CDR3 sequence is 14 residues long. The V gene's germline CDR1 is SGHTA and CDR2 FQGNSA. The CDR3 loop is CASSLAGRTDTQYF. In DNA form, the CDR3 reads TGCGCCAGCAGCTTGGCCGGACGCACAGATACGCAGTATTTT.

This clonotype was seen more than once but under ten times. The rearrangement uses TRBV5-6 and TRBJ2-7; possibly TRBD1 for D (6 bases). V lost 3 bases to trimming and J lost 3 bases, with 10 bases between them. The germline gives CDR1 SGHDT, CDR2 YYEEEE. The CDR3 spans 13 residues. The CDR3 here is CASSSGQLYEQYV. DNA of the CDR3: TGTGCCAGCAGCTCCGGACAGCTCTACGAGCAGTACGTC.

This clonotype turned up a few times. V usage is TRBV24-1 and J usage is TRBJ2-3; the match to TRBD1 covers 11 bases. The CDR3 length is 16 residues. CDR1 KGHDR and CDR2 SFDVKD come from the germline V gene. V was pared by 4 bases and J by 7 bases, with 9 bases of the junction left unmatched. The CDR3 reads CATSEPGQGARYTQYF. The CDR3 DNA reads as TGTGCCACCAGTGAACCTGGACAGGGGGCAAGGTATACGCAGTATTTT.

This clonotype was counted at least ten times. The chain has TRBV20-1 and TRBJ2-5; D gene uncertain. V was clipped by 2 bases and J by 3 bases, with 10 bases between them. Germline CDR1 reads DFQATT; CDR2 reads SNEGSKA (reference sequence). This CDR3 contains 13 residues. The CDR3 DNA reads as TGCAGTGCTAGAAGCTCTTACAAAGAGACCCAGTACTTC. Protein: CSARSSYKETQYF.

In this sample, this clonotype turned up many times. The V call is TRBV4-3, the J call TRBJ2-5; D remains ambiguous. CDR3 length: 16 amino acids. The germline CDR1 and CDR2 sequences are LGHNA and YSLEER. Trimming removed 1 base at V and 4 bases at J, with 16 bases between. CDR3 amino acids: CASSQALSPVGETQYF. In DNA, the CDR3 is TGCGCCAGCAGCCAAGCTCTCAGTCCCGTGGGAGAGACCCAGTACTTC.

This clonotype was observed a few times. This chain uses TRBV29-1 with TRBJ2-1; tentative D call: TRBD2 (7 bases). Between the trimmed V and J ends, which lost 7 bases and 2 bases, there was a span of 12 bases. The CDR3 extends over 13 amino acids. The germline gives CDR1 SQVTM, CDR2 ANQGSEA. In DNA form, the CDR3 reads TGCAGCGCGTGGGGGGGGCCCTACAATGAGCAGTTCTTC. It specifies CSAWGGPYNEQFF.

The rearrangement uses TRBV12-3 or TRBV12-4 and TRBJ2-1, with D unresolved. V lost 2 bases and J lost 10, with 15 bases in between. The CDR3 spans 14 residues. The CDR3 spells CASSLYMDLGEQFF. The CDR3 DNA is TGTGCCAGCAGTTTATATATGGATCTGGGGGAGCAGTTCTTC.

The table lists this clonotype with a few counts. The genes are TRBV15 and TRBJ2-7; no definite D call. This CDR3 is 14 amino acids long. Germline V gives CDR1 LNHNV, CDR2 YYDKDF (reference sequence). V gave up 5 bases and J gave up 1 base, with 12 bases separating them. This CDR3 is CATSRTGLSYEQYV. As DNA, the CDR3 is TGTGCCACCAGCCGCACCGGGCTTTCCTACGAGCAGTACGTC.

V and J are TRBV6-2 or TRBV6-3 and TRBJ2-7; D ambiguous. The CDR3 spans 14 residues. The V end was cut by 5 bases, the J end by 0 bases, with 11 bases between. Looked up from germline, CDR1 is MNHEY and CDR2 is SVGEGT. The CDR3 sequence is CASSVRRSSYEQYF. The CDR3 coding sequence is TGTGCCAGCAGTGTGAGAAGGAGCTCCTACGAGCAGTACTTC.

The V gene is TRBV29-1, the J gene TRBJ2-7; 8 nucleotides line up with TRBD1. With 8 bases clipped from V and 2 bases from J, the junction kept 23 bases outside the gene matches. CDR3 length equals 18 residues. The germline gives CDR1 SQVTM, CDR2 ANQGSEA. In nucleotides, the CDR3 is TGCAGCCCCATGGGGCCGGACAGGGACGGTTCCTGGACCTACGAGCAGTACGTC. Translation gives CSPMGPDRDGSWTYEQYV.